Below are 16 T cell receptor beta chains sequenced from a single sample in a study of T-cell reconstitution after alpha-beta-depleted transplantation in children. As it was prepared, the TCRbeta library received unique molecular identifiers. TCRdb independently ran MiXCR on the PCR reads; one entry per CDR3 protein. The table has around 480,000 distinct CDR3 sequences, about 30% seen once. The specimen was PBMCs from the stem cell graft donor, collected from the stem cell graft. Every receptor here comes from a human donor who donated a stem cell graft to a child with aplastic anemia.

V and J are TRBV6-5 and TRBJ2-2; D uncertain. The CDR3 runs 13 residues. Deletions cut 1 base from V and 7 bases from J, with 7 bases between. In germline, CDR1 is MNHEY, CDR2 SVGAGI. The CDR3: CASSYFSGGELFF. CDR3 nucleotide sequence: TGTGCCAGCAGTTACTTCTCCGGCGGGGAGCTGTTTTTT.

The chain links TRBV29-1 to TRBJ2-7; D unclear. V was shortened by 6 bases and J by 5 bases, with 14 bases between the two germline ends. The CDR3 sequence is 12 residues long. The germline CDR1 and CDR2 sequences are SQVTM and ANQGSEA. As DNA, the CDR3 is TGCAGCGTGGTCCTCCCATCCAACGAGCAGTACTTC. Protein product: CSVVLPSNEQYF.

This sequence joins TRBV30 and TRBJ1-3, with no clear D. CDR1 is GTSNPN and CDR2 is SVGIG in the germline V gene (reference sequence). Trimming removed 2 bases from V and 0 bases from J, with 2 bases in between. The CDR3 spans 12 residues. CDR3 DNA sequence: TGTGCCTGGAGTCCCTCTGGAAACACCATATATTTT. Translating gives CAWSPSGNTIYF.

The rearrangement uses TRBV7-8 and TRBJ2-1; D perhaps matches TRBD1 (6 bases). The CDR3 is 15 residues long. V lost 1 base to trimming and J lost 5 bases, with 12 bases between them. The V gene's germline CDR1 is SGHVS and CDR2 FQNEAQ. CDR3 in DNA: TGTGCCAGCAGCTTAGACTGGGGGCCCCACAATGAGCAGTTCTTC. It yields the protein CASSLDWGPHNEQFF.

The CDR3 coding sequence is TGTGCCAGTAGGCCGGGCGGCGGGGAGACCCAGTACTTC. It yields the protein CASRPGGGETQYF. The rearrangement joins TRBV19 to TRBJ2-5; TRBD2 might be the D (5 bases). Germline CDR1 LNHDA, CDR2 SQIVND (reference sequence). The germline V and J ends were trimmed by 6 bases and 5 bases, with 13 bases remaining between them. This CDR3 comprises 13 residues.

Only a few counts were recorded for this clonotype. The rearrangement links TRBV12-2 to TRBJ2-3; TRBD2, the D gene given by the table, was not confirmed from the DNA. TRBV12-2 is deemed a pseudogene. The CDR3 totals 18 residues. The CDR3 reads CASRLASRTSGSFDTQYF. CDR3 coding DNA: TGTGCAAGTCGCTTAGCTTCCAGGACTAGCGGGTCCTTCGATACGCAGTATTTT.

In this sample, this clonotype turned up a few times. The chain couples TRBV20-1 to TRBJ2-5; no clear D gene. The germline gives CDR1 DFQATT, CDR2 SNEGSKA (reference sequence). The CDR3 is made up of 11 amino acids. The germline V and J ends were trimmed by 2 bases and 5 bases, with 6 bases remaining between them. The CDR3, as DNA: TGCAGTGCTAGATTCACGGAGACCCAGTACTTC. It encodes CSARFTETQYF.

CDR3 region: CASSLTPGRLPGLANPSTDTQYF. For the CDR3, the DNA is TGTGCCAGCAGCTTAACTCCAGGGCGGTTACCGGGACTAGCCAACCCTAGCACAGATACGCAGTATTTT. The chain links TRBV7-3 to TRBJ2-3; 9 bases are a match to TRBD2. J was trimmed by 0 bases and V by 0 bases; bases with no gene match: 22. The germline V gene encodes CDR1 SGHTA and CDR2 FQGTGA. The CDR3 runs 23 residues.

In this sample, this clonotype turned up a few times. The gene calls are TRBV6-1 and TRBJ1-2; possible D gene TRBD1, 5 bases. This CDR3 is 12 amino acids long. Germline values: CDR1 MNHNS, CDR2 SASEGT. V gave up 6 bases and J gave up 8 bases, with 13 bases separating them. The chain's CDR3 is CASRRDREGYTF. The CDR3 DNA reads as TGTGCCAGCAGGAGGGACCGCGAGGGCTACACCTTC.

This clonotype came up many times. The CDR3 DNA follows: TGTGCCAGCAGCCCGAGGACTAGCGGCACAGATACGCAGTATTTT. This gives the protein CASSPRTSGTDTQYF. The rearrangement links TRBV7-6 to TRBJ2-3; TRBD2 aligns across 9 bases. J lost 1 base, V lost 5 bases, and 4 bases had no gene match. The CDR3 spans 15 residues. CDR1 is SGHVS and CDR2 is FNYEAQ in the germline V gene.

The J gene is TRBJ2-7, the V gene TRBV27; maybe TRBD2 (6 bases). Between the trimmed V and J ends, which lost 4 bases and 0 bases, there was a span of 7 bases. Germline V CDR1 and CDR2: MNHEY, SMNVEV (reference sequence). The CDR3 is 13 amino acids. CDR3 in amino acids: CASSSGDSYEQYF. CDR3 DNA: TGTGCCAGCAGTTCGGGGGACTCCTACGAGCAGTACTTC.

This clonotype was seen more than once but under ten times. This chain connects TRBV13 to TRBJ2-1; D may be TRBD2 (5 bases). There are 15 residues in the CDR3. Germline CDR1 is PRHDT and CDR2 is FYEKMQ (reference sequence). Deletions cut 5 bases from V and 9 bases from J, with 20 bases between. The CDR3 DNA reads TGTGCCAGCAGCCTAGAGGGAACAGAAGCCGGTGAGCAGTTCTTC. This translates into CASSLEGTEAGEQFF.

The sample holds one count of this clonotype. The chain carries TRBV6-6 and TRBJ2-1; D not certain. The CDR3 sequence is 13 residues long. Trimming removed 0 bases from V and 8 bases from J, with 8 bases in between. Germline V lookup: CDR1 MNHNY, CDR2 SVGAGI (reference sequence). The CDR3: CASSYSMLYEQFF. For the CDR3, the DNA is TGTGCCAGCAGTTACTCGATGCTCTATGAGCAGTTCTTC.

This clonotype was seen more than once but under ten times. The rearrangement links TRBV6-2 or TRBV6-3 to TRBJ2-5; 7 nucleotides align to TRBD1. This CDR3 spans 15 amino acids. V lost 2 bases, J lost 5 bases, and 8 bases stayed unmatched. CDR1 and CDR2 from the germline V gene are MNHEY and SVGEGT. Here the CDR3 reads CASSYVKGALETQYF. The CDR3 bases are TGTGCCAGCAGTTACGTGAAGGGGGCCTTGGAGACCCAGTACTTC.

The chain combines TRBV7-2 with TRBJ2-6, with D possibly called TRBD1 or TRBD2 (5 bases each). CDR1 SGHTA and CDR2 FQGNSA come from the germline V gene. V gave up 1 base and J gave up 0 bases, with 7 bases separating them. The CDR3 is 16 residues long. CDR3 DNA sequence: TGTGCCAGCAGCTTAGACGGGGCCTCTGGGGCCAACGTCCTGACTTTC. Amino acid sequence: CASSLDGASGANVLTF.

This chain connects TRBV6-1 to TRBJ2-1; 8 bases fit TRBD1. This CDR3 contains 17 residues. J lost 2 bases, V lost 0 bases, and 6 bases had no gene match. Per the germline V gene, CDR1 is MNHNS and CDR2 is SASEGT. The CDR3 loop reads CASSEANRGAAYNEQFF. As DNA, the CDR3 is TGTGCCAGCAGTGAAGCCAACAGGGGGGCCGCCTACAATGAGCAGTTCTTC.